This TCR beta chain was obtained from a study of beta chain features in type 1 diabetes. Study-wide points: All four CD4+ subsets of Type 1 diabetes patients contained TCRB CDR3s that were moderately but significantly shorter.

All of the isolated RNA was reverse transcribed, so expressed TCRB transcripts were sequenced. Method: immunoSEQ multiplex PCR; TCRdb's copy keeps in-frame clones and lacks some. The table records approximately 170,000 clones, under 9.5% of them present only once. This clone was seen a few times. Antigen: not known. The sample contains more than one DNA sequence encoding this CDR3. CDR3 length equals 13 residues. Germline values: CDR1 LGHNA, CDR2 YSLEER. With 2 bases removed from V and 3 bases from J, the gap between germline ends came to 8 bases. This clonotype was obtained from a man younger than 30 with type 1 diabetes. The chain is built from TRBV4-3 and TRBJ2-7, with D perhaps matching TRBD1 (6 bases). Sequencing was performed on central memory CD4+ T cells from blood. The DNA for the CDR3 is TGCGCCAGCAGCCAACAACAGGGCTACGAGCAGTACTTC. Translating it yields CASSQQQGYEQYF.